Listed here are 19 T cell receptor beta chains from one sample, sequenced in a study of blood T cell repertoires in COVID-19. TCRdb's copy holds only in-frame clones and misses some; the assay was immunoSEQ multiplex PCR. The sample comprises about 430,000 clones, 88% of which are singletons, and about 0.89% rests with the top ten. Specimen: PBMCs or T cells enriched from blood (not recorded which). Receptors originate from a woman aged 30 to 39 with acute COVID-19.

This rearrangement joins TRBV3-1 (or the pseudogene TRBV3-2) to TRBJ2-1, with TRBD2 matching over 10 bases. J gave up 6 bases and V 5 bases, and 19 bases lay outside the gene matches. The CDR3 has 19 amino acids. Germline CDR1 is LGHDT and CDR2 is YNNKEL (reference sequence). The CDR3 nucleotides are TGTGCCAGCAGCGAAATAGAACCGAATGGGACTAGCGCTAGCAATGAGCAGTTCTTC. This encodes CASSEIEPNGTSASNEQFF.

The rearrangement joins TRBV27 to TRBJ2-1; TRBD1 matches at 10 bases. The V and J ends lost 6 bases and 4 bases, in that order; junction bases with no gene match: 9. Germline CDR1 is MNHEY and CDR2 is SMNVEV (reference sequence). The CDR3 is 16 residues long. DNA of the CDR3: TGTGCCAGCAGGACAGGGGGCAGAGAGGAATACAATGAGCAGTTCTTC. This encodes CASRTGGREEYNEQFF.

This rearrangement joins TRBV5-6 to TRBJ2-5, with TRBD1 identical over 7 bases. Germline V CDR1 and CDR2: SGHDT, YYEEEE. The CDR3 length is 16 residues. V was pared by 4 bases and J by 1 base, with 10 bases of the junction left unmatched. The DNA for the CDR3 is TGTGCCAGCAGCCCCCTTATGGACAGGAGCCAAGAGACCCAGTACTTC. Its translation is CASSPLMDRSQETQYF.

The gene calls are TRBV3-1 (or the pseudogene TRBV3-2) and TRBJ2-1, with 10 bases lining up with TRBD2. The CDR3 contains 15 residues. Trimming removed 6 bases from V and 5 bases from J; junction bases left unmatched: 7. The germline CDR1 and CDR2 sequences are LGHDT and YNNKEL (reference sequence). The CDR3 bases are TGTGCCAGCAGTTATCTAGCGGGGGTGAACAATGAGCAGTTCTTC. Translation: CASSYLAGVNNEQFF.

This clone was counted a single time. This chain joins TRBV2 and TRBJ1-1; D possibly corresponds to TRBD1 (5 bases). The V gene's germline CDR1 is SNHLY and CDR2 FYNNEI. Trimming took off 9 bases at V and 0 bases at J, with 20 bases between the two ends. CDR3 length: 16 residues. This CDR3 is CASKAPGGVMNTEAFF. CDR3 sequence (DNA): TGTGCCAGTAAGGCCCCCGGGGGAGTAATGAACACTGAAGCTTTCTTT.

V and J are TRBV10-1 and TRBJ2-3; TRBD1 might be the D (5 bases). Germline V CDR1 and CDR2: WNHNN, SYGVQD (reference sequence). With 6 bases removed from V and 2 bases from J, the gap between germline ends came to 12 bases. The CDR3 is made up of 14 amino acids. DNA of the CDR3: TGCGCCAGCAGCCTGGACACATCCACAGATACGCAGTATTTT. Translating it yields CASSLDTSTDTQYF.

The chain joins TRBV5-5 to TRBJ2-3; D gene uncertain. The CDR3 covers 13 residues. V lost 1 base and J lost 5, with 8 bases in between. Germline V gene sequence: CDR1 SGHKS, CDR2 YYEKEE (reference sequence). The CDR3 sequence: CASSLSYRDTQYF. DNA of the CDR3: TGTGCCAGCAGCTTGTCTTACAGAGATACGCAGTATTTT.

The chain has TRBV6-5 and TRBJ1-1; D gene unclear. Germline values: CDR1 MNHEY, CDR2 SVGAGI. The CDR3 loop spans 11 amino acids. V was trimmed by 8 bases and J by 1 base, leaving 5 bases between them. CDR3 in amino acids: CASGGNTEAFF. CDR3 DNA sequence: TGTGCCAGCGGAGGGAACACTGAAGCTTTCTTT.

The V gene is TRBV6-5, the J gene TRBJ1-6, with a tentative D call TRBD1 (6 bases). This CDR3 is built from 14 residues. V lost 6 bases to trimming and J lost 7 bases, with 13 bases between them. Germline CDR1 reads MNHEY; CDR2 reads SVGAGI. CDR3 nucleotide sequence: TGTGCCAGCAGACTGGACAGCTTAAATTCACCCCTCCACTTT. This encodes CASRLDSLNSPLHF.

The J gene is TRBJ2-7, the V gene TRBV18; D perhaps matches TRBD1 (5 bases). The CDR3 totals 16 residues. Germline CDR1 reads KGHSH; CDR2 reads LQKENI. V was cut by 2 bases and J by 0 bases, with 14 bases left in between. CDR3 nucleotides: TGTGCCAGCTCACCAAATTTGATGACAGCCTCCTACGAGCAGTACTTC. Encoded protein: CASSPNLMTASYEQYF.

In this sample, this clone turned up a few times. The genes are TRBV5-6 and TRBJ2-7; perhaps TRBD1 as D (6 bases). The ends were cut back, 3 bases at V and 3 bases at J, with 13 bases in the middle. This CDR3 comprises 14 residues. Germline V gives CDR1 SGHDT, CDR2 YYEEEE. The CDR3 is CASSYRTRGYEQYF. DNA for the CDR3: TGTGCCAGCAGCTACCGGACCAGGGGCTACGAGCAGTACTTC.

The CDR3 sequence: CASSYSPAGRGELFF. CDR3 bases: TGTGCCAGCAGTTACTCCCCGGCAGGGCGTGGGGAGCTGTTTTTT. The genes are TRBV6-5 and TRBJ2-2; a possible D gene is TRBD1 (5 bases). CDR1 MNHEY and CDR2 SVGAGI come from the germline V gene. The CDR3 sequence is 15 residues long. V dropped 0 bases and J dropped 8 bases, with 13 bases sitting between them.

This sequence joins TRBV7-9 and TRBJ2-2; D is perhaps TRBD1 (7 bases). CDR1 is SEHNR, CDR2 FQNEAQ, per germline (reference sequence). Trimming removed 3 bases from V and 4 bases from J, with 12 bases in between. The CDR3 consists of 15 residues. This chain's CDR3 is CASSFQGGGTGELFF. For the CDR3, the DNA is TGTGCCAGCAGCTTTCAGGGGGGCGGCACCGGGGAGCTGTTTTTT. The whole variable domain, remainder taken from reference TRBV7-9 and TRBJ2-2, is DTGVSQNPRHKITKRGQNVTFRCDPISEHNRLYWYRQTLGQGPEFLTYFQNEAQLEKSRLLSDRFSAERPKGSFSTLEIQRTEQGDSAMYLCASSFQGGGTGELFFGEGSRLTVL.

V and J are TRBV3-1 (or the pseudogene TRBV3-2) and TRBJ1-2; D is ambiguous. CDR3 length equals 14 residues. Per the germline V gene, CDR1 is LGHDT and CDR2 is YNNKEL (reference sequence). V lost 1 base and J 4 bases, leaving 10 bases between the germline ends. The CDR3 DNA follows: TGTGCCAGCAGCCAAGGGGTCCCAGGCTATGGCTACACCTTC. It encodes CASSQGVPGYGYTF.

This chain joins TRBV10-1 and TRBJ2-1; 7 positions agree with TRBD1. The CDR3 consists of 15 residues. The J segment lost 2 bases and the V segment lost 8 bases, leaving 9 bases of the junction unmatched. Germline V gives CDR1 WNHNN, CDR2 SYGVQD (reference sequence). The CDR3 loop is CASGKQTGTYNEQFF. CDR3 coding DNA: TGCGCCAGCGGCAAGCAGACAGGGACCTACAATGAGCAGTTCTTC.

A note on this clone: Other DNA sequences of this sample code for an identical CDR3. This sequence joins TRBV7-3 and TRBJ2-2; TRBD2 is a possible D gene (6 bases). V lost 0 bases, J lost 0 bases, and 8 bases lay in between. Germline V gives CDR1 SGHTA, CDR2 FQGTGA. The CDR3 runs to 16 residues. DNA of the CDR3: TGTGCCAGCAGCTTAACGGGCGGGGCGAACACCGGGGAGCTGTTTTTT. Amino acids: CASSLTGGANTGELFF. Complete variable domain (other parts from reference TRBV7-3 and TRBJ2-2): GAGVSQTPSNKVTEKGKYVELRCDPISGHTALYWYRQSLGQGPEFLIYFQGTGAADDSGLPNDRFFAVRPEGSVSTLKIQRTERGDSAVYLCASSLTGGANTGELFFGEGSRLTVL.

The rearrangement joins TRBV4-1 to TRBJ1-6, with D possibly being TRBD1 (6 bases). V lost 1 base and J 10 bases, leaving 20 bases between the germline ends. CDR1 and CDR2 (germline): MGHRA, YSYEKL. The CDR3 is made up of 17 amino acids. The CDR3 sequence: CASSQVGTGGAWSPLHF. DNA for the CDR3: TGCGCCAGCAGCCAAGTGGGGACGGGGGGCGCTTGGTCACCCCTCCACTTT.

This chain joins TRBV5-1 and TRBJ1-1; D is unresolved. V gave up 7 bases and J gave up 1 base, with 20 bases separating them. CDR3 length equals 16 residues. Germline-derived CDR1 and CDR2 are SGHRS and YFSETQ. In DNA, the CDR3 is TGCGCCAGCGGCCCTACGGAGGGCAGTCAGAACACTGAAGCTTTCTTT. Translating gives CASGPTEGSQNTEAFF.

This clone was detected once. V is TRBV5-8 and J is TRBJ2-3; TRBD1 matches 7 bases. This CDR3 spans 15 amino acids. The germline CDR1 and CDR2 sequences are SGHTS and YDEGEE. V lost 2 bases, J lost 2 bases, and 5 bases stayed unmatched. CDR3: CASSFWTGDTDTQYF. CDR3 nucleotides: TGTGCCAGCAGCTTTTGGACAGGCGACACAGATACGCAGTATTTT.